Listed here are 31 T cell receptor beta chains from one sample, sequenced in a study of T cells in Graves' hyperthyroidism and ophthalmopathy. Amplification yielded TCR beta CDR3 regions, with RNA transcripts as the source. The study used the HTBI primer set for a first-round RT-PCR of the TCR CDR3. TCRdb analysed the multiplex PCR reads with MiXCR anew, one entry per CDR3 protein. The top ten hold 8.2% of the sample, which has hundreds of thousands of distinct CDR3 sequences, around 46% seen once. Source material: peripheral blood or thyroid tissue (not recorded which). The source is a woman under 30 with Graves' hyperthyroidism.

Here the CDR3 DNA reads TGCGCCAGCAGCCAAAAGAGGTGGGGCTACACCTTC. The encoded protein is CASSQKRWGYTF. V usage is TRBV4-1 and J usage is TRBJ1-2; D uncertain. There are 12 residues in the CDR3. Germline V gene sequence: CDR1 MGHRA, CDR2 YSYEKL. Trimming removed 2 bases from V and 8 bases from J, with 9 bases in between.

This clonotype has a count of ten or more. V is TRBV15 and J is TRBJ2-7; 10 bases are a match to TRBD1. Losses at the gene ends were 3 bases for V and 5 bases for J; bases not matched to a gene: 7. Germline V CDR1 and CDR2: LNHNV, YYDKDF (reference sequence). This CDR3 comprises 15 residues. The CDR3 reads CATSSPGQGKNEQYF. The CDR3 coding sequence is TGTGCCACCAGCAGCCCGGGACAGGGGAAGAACGAGCAGTACTTC.

This clonotype turned up a few times. The chain couples TRBV7-9 to TRBJ1-4; D is ambiguous. Trimming shortened V by 5 bases and J by 0 bases, and 13 bases separated the two germline ends. CDR1 and CDR2 (germline): SEHNR, FQNEAQ (reference sequence). This CDR3 contains 16 residues. DNA of the CDR3: TGTGCCAGCAGCGCTGCCAGGCTTACAACTAATGAAAAACTGTTTTTT. Residues: CASSAARLTTNEKLFF.

This clonotype was seen a few times. V usage is TRBV29-1 and J usage is TRBJ1-2; D not certain. This CDR3 spans 12 amino acids. V lost 7 bases to trimming and J lost 5 bases, with 14 bases between them. Germline values: CDR1 SQVTM, CDR2 ANQGSEA. The CDR3 DNA sequence: TGCAGCGCCGGTAATGGTTTTTATGGCTACACCTTC. Protein sequence: CSAGNGFYGYTF.

This rearrangement joins TRBV2 to TRBJ1-2; 9 bases line up with TRBD1. Germline trimming cut 8 bases from V and 3 bases from J; bases unmatched to any gene: 4. The CDR3 runs 13 residues. Looked up from germline, CDR1 is SNHLY and CDR2 is FYNNEI. The CDR3 protein is CASGWDRDYGYTF. The CDR3 DNA is TGTGCCAGCGGATGGGACAGGGACTATGGCTACACCTTC.

This chain connects TRBV12-3 or TRBV12-4 to TRBJ1-6, with D perhaps matching TRBD1 (5 bases). The CDR3 totals 14 residues. With 6 bases removed from V and 8 bases from J, the gap between germline ends came to 14 bases. DNA of the CDR3: TGTGCCAGCAGCCTAACGGGGGGAGATTCACCCCTCCACTTT. Translating gives CASSLTGGDSPLHF.

The V and J genes are TRBV9 and TRBJ2-6, with D tentatively TRBD1 or TRBD2 (6 bases each). The CDR3 is 20 amino acids. Per the germline V gene, CDR1 is SGDLS and CDR2 is YYNGEE. Deletions cut 4 bases from V and 1 base from J, with 24 bases between. The CDR3 DNA is TGTGCCAGCAGCCCAACTCCGGGGGCAACCGACGGATCTGGGGCCAACGTCCTGACTTTC. Its translation is CASSPTPGATDGSGANVLTF.

This clonotype was detected a few times. The V call is TRBV29-1, the J call TRBJ1-4, with D tentatively TRBD1 (6 bases). The CDR3 spans 14 residues. The germline gives CDR1 SQVTM, CDR2 ANQGSEA. V lost 3 bases to trimming and J lost 6 bases, with 14 bases between them. The DNA of the CDR3 is TGCAGCGTTGATGGGGCAGGGGCTGATGAAAAACTGTTTTTT. Translating it yields CSVDGAGADEKLFF.

This clonotype was detected only once. This CDR3 is CSAFGAGETYGYTF. The CDR3 DNA sequence: TGCAGTGCCTTCGGAGCGGGAGAGACCTATGGCTACACCTTC. The chain is built from TRBV20-1 and TRBJ1-2; D is uncertain. CDR3 length: 14 residues. The ends were cut back, 6 bases at V and 4 bases at J, with 18 bases in the middle. The germline gives CDR1 DFQATT, CDR2 SNEGSKA (reference sequence).

This chain connects TRBV25-1 to TRBJ1-2, with 7 nucleotides matching TRBD1. With 6 bases clipped from V and 1 base from J, the junction kept 8 bases outside the gene matches. The germline CDR1 and CDR2 sequences are MGHDK and SYGVNS. This CDR3 has 15 amino acids. The CDR3 loop reads CASSSRDSYNYGYTF. The CDR3, as DNA: TGTGCCAGCAGCTCCCGGGACAGCTATAACTATGGCTACACCTTC.

To note about this clonotype: Being one base from a much bigger clone, this may be a read error. The rearrangement joins TRBV29-1 to TRBJ1-2, with D unresolved. In germline, CDR1 is SQVTM, CDR2 ANQGSEA. The CDR3 contains 8 residues. V dropped 4 bases and J dropped 13 bases, with 7 bases sitting between them. For the CDR3, the DNA is TGCAGCGTTGGCATCCTCACCTTC. Translated, it gives CSVGILTF.

This clonotype has only a few counts. This chain links TRBV6-2 or TRBV6-3 with TRBJ2-7; TRBD1 might be the D (6 bases). Germline lookup yields CDR1 MNHEY and CDR2 SVGEGT. Trimming left V 9 bases short and J 6 bases short, with 18 bases between. The CDR3 spans 13 residues. DNA of the CDR3: TGTGCCAGTGGAAAAGAACAGGGTAGCGAGCAGTACTTC. The encoded protein is CASGKEQGSEQYF.

This chain links TRBV2 with TRBJ1-1, with D uncertain. Between the trimmed V and J ends, which lost 7 bases and 2 bases, there was a span of 14 bases. Per the germline V gene, CDR1 is SNHLY and CDR2 is FYNNEI. The CDR3 has 14 residues. This CDR3 reads CASMSYGPNTEAFF. CDR3 coding DNA: TGTGCCAGCATGTCATACGGACCAAACACTGAAGCTTTCTTT.

This clonotype has a handful of counts. In DNA form, the CDR3 reads TGCAGTGCTAGTTCGGCAGGGTCCCCCTACGAGCAGTACTTC. It is translated as CSASSAGSPYEQYF. The chain couples TRBV20-1 to TRBJ2-7; D may be TRBD1 (5 bases). The CDR3 loop spans 14 amino acids. Germline-derived CDR1 and CDR2 are DFQATT and SNEGSKA (reference sequence). V lost 3 bases and J lost 2, with 14 bases in between.

This clonotype was counted a few times. The chain has TRBV20-1 and TRBJ2-5; D gene ambiguous. CDR1 DFQATT and CDR2 SNEGSKA come from the germline V gene (reference sequence). This CDR3 contains 14 residues. V shed 0 bases and J shed 5 bases, with 13 bases lying between them. In DNA form, the CDR3 reads TGCAGTGCTAGAGATCTTGGGTCGGCGGAGACCCAGTACTTC. Protein: CSARDLGSAETQYF.

This chain links TRBV13 with TRBJ1-1; D possibly corresponds to TRBD1 (5 bases). CDR1 is PRHDT, CDR2 FYEKMQ, per germline (reference sequence). Trimming pared 2 bases from V and 4 bases from J, leaving 11 bases between. The CDR3 has 14 amino acids. CDR3 sequence: CASSLSRRGTEAFF. As DNA, the CDR3 is TGTGCCAGCAGCTTAAGTAGGAGGGGCACTGAAGCTTTCTTT. Based on the CDR3 plus reference TRBV13 and TRBJ1-1, the full variable domain is AAGVIQSPRHLIKEKRETATLKCYPIPRHDTVYWYQQGPGQDPQFLISFYEKMQSDKGSIPDRFSAQQFSDYHSELNMSSLELGDSALYFCASSLSRRGTEAFFGQGTRLTVV.

This clonotype was picked up one time. The chain uses TRBV9 and TRBJ1-1, with D possibly matching TRBD1 (6 bases). V was clipped by 7 bases and J by 1 base, with 14 bases between them. The CDR3 extends over 14 amino acids. CDR1 SGDLS and CDR2 YYNGEE come from the germline V gene. DNA of the CDR3: TGTGCCAGCGGCTACACAGGGCCGAACACTGAAGCTTTCTTT. This encodes CASGYTGPNTEAFF.

CDR3 in DNA: TGCAGTGCCAAAACGGACAGGGCCGGAAACACCATATATTTT. This gives the protein CSAKTDRAGNTIYF. The J gene is TRBJ1-3, the V gene TRBV20-1; TRBD1 matches at 8 bases. The CDR3 loop spans 14 amino acids. Germline V CDR1 and CDR2: DFQATT, SNEGSKA (reference sequence). The ends lost 6 bases at V and 4 bases at J; junction bases unmatched: 8.

This chain connects TRBV7-9 to TRBJ1-4; possible D gene TRBD1, 6 bases. The CDR3 has 14 residues. V was cut by 7 bases and J by 8 bases, with 17 bases left in between. Germline assignment: CDR1 SEHNR and CDR2 FQNEAQ (reference sequence). In DNA form, the CDR3 reads TGTGCCAGCATCCCCGGGGGGGCTGAGGAAAAACTGTTTTTT. Its translation: CASIPGGAEEKLFF.

The sample holds a few counts of this clonotype. The chain recombines TRBV20-1 with TRBJ2-5; 8 positions agree with TRBD1. Germline V gene lookup returns CDR1 DFQATT and CDR2 SNEGSKA (reference sequence). Trimming cost V 2 bases and J 5 bases; bases outside gene matches: 13. The CDR3 has 16 residues. The CDR3 sequence: CSARLKGTGLRETQYF. In DNA form, the CDR3 reads TGCAGTGCTAGATTGAAAGGGACAGGTCTGAGGGAGACCCAGTACTTC.

The CDR3 region is CASTLWIPSGNTIYF. The CDR3 nucleotides read TGTGCCAGCACCCTGTGGATCCCCTCTGGAAACACCATATATTTT. This rearrangement joins TRBV6-6 to TRBJ1-3, with no clear D. With 7 bases removed from V and 0 bases from J, the gap between germline ends came to 13 bases. This CDR3 has 15 residues. CDR1 MNHNY and CDR2 SVGAGI come from the germline V gene (reference sequence).

A remark on this clonotype: The junction departs from the called germline gene at one end, perhaps through a read error. The chain combines TRBV10-3 with TRBJ1-1; 9 bases are a match to TRBD1. Germline CDR1 is ENHRY and CDR2 is SYGVKD. This CDR3 has 15 amino acids. In nucleotides, the CDR3 is TGTGCCAGCAGTTCCGAGACAGGGGGAAACACTGAAGCTTTCTTT. Amino acids: CASSSETGGNTEAFF.

This clonotype showed up just a few times. The gene calls are TRBV7-8 and TRBJ1-1; tentatively, D is TRBD1 (5 bases). V lost 5 bases and J lost 1, with 14 bases in between. Germline lookup yields CDR1 SGHVS and CDR2 FQNEAQ. This CDR3 is built from 15 residues. The CDR3 is CASSQDQGENTEAFF. The CDR3, as DNA: TGTGCCAGCAGCCAAGATCAAGGGGAGAACACTGAAGCTTTCTTT.

In regard to this clonotype: At one end the junction does not follow the germline gene, possibly because of a read error. The chain couples TRBV7-9 to TRBJ2-5; the D is unclear. In germline, CDR1 is SEHNR, CDR2 FQNEAQ (reference sequence). The length of the CDR3 is 12 residues. CDR3 nucleotides: TGTGCCAGCAGCTTGGTCCCTGAGACCCAGTGCTTC. Its protein is CASSLVPETQCF.

For this clonotype: A read error is possible here, since a much larger clone lies one base away. The chain uses TRBV10-3 and TRBJ1-2, with unresolved D. The V gene's germline CDR1 is ENHRY and CDR2 SYGVKD. The CDR3 is 11 residues long. The V end lost 3 bases, the J end lost 6 bases, and 5 bases lay between the germline ends. CDR3 nucleotides: TGTGCCATCAGTGATTCCCATGGCTACACCTTC. Translation: CAISDSHGYTF.

The chain couples TRBV10-3 to TRBJ2-5, with D maybe TRBD2 (6 bases). CDR3 size: 16 residues. V lost 3 bases to trimming and J lost 3 bases, with 17 bases between them. Germline V gene sequence: CDR1 ENHRY, CDR2 SYGVKD. Written as DNA, the CDR3 is TGTGCCATCAGTGACAAAAGGGGACTGACTAAAGAGACCCAGTACTTC. It codes for CAISDKRGLTKETQYF.

The chain has TRBV4-2 and TRBJ1-5; a weak D match, TRBD1 (5 bases). The CDR3 consists of 17 residues. Germline CDR1 LGHNA, CDR2 YNFKEQ. V lost 0 bases and J 0 bases, leaving 12 bases between the germline ends. The CDR3 DNA reads as TGTGCCAGCAGCCAAGATCGACAGCAATTTAGCAATCAGCCCCAGCATTTT. It is translated as CASSQDRQQFSNQPQHF.

Comment on this clonotype: A clone one base away is much larger, so this may be a read error. The chain uses TRBV29-1 and TRBJ1-6; D is uncertain. CDR3 length equals 13 residues. Germline CDR1 and CDR2: SQVTM and ANQGSEA. The CDR3 reads CSVGSSHNSPLHF. The CDR3 DNA reads as TGCAGCGTTGGAAGCTCCCATAATTCACCCCTCCACTTT.

In its sample, this clonotype was seen many times. The rearrangement joins TRBV2 to TRBJ2-2; 9 bases line up with TRBD1. This CDR3 contains 15 residues. In germline, CDR1 is SNHLY, CDR2 FYNNEI. Trimming cost V 6 bases and J 0 bases; bases outside gene matches: 2. The CDR3 is CASRGQGANTGELFF. DNA of the CDR3: TGTGCCAGCAGGGGACAGGGCGCGAACACCGGGGAGCTGTTTTTT.

This clonotype was counted at least ten times. The chain's CDR3 is CSVEDGDYEQYF. CDR3 DNA sequence: TGCAGCGTTGAAGACGGAGACTACGAGCAGTACTTC. This rearrangement joins TRBV29-1 to TRBJ2-7; D gene ambiguous. In germline, CDR1 is SQVTM, CDR2 ANQGSEA. Trimming left V 0 bases short and J 3 bases short, with 6 bases between. The CDR3 extends over 12 amino acids.

The J gene is TRBJ2-7, the V gene TRBV29-1; 10 bases map to TRBD1. After removal of 7 bases from V and 6 bases from J, the junction contained 15 bases not matched to a gene. This CDR3 contains 15 residues. Looked up from germline, CDR1 is SQVTM and CDR2 is ANQGSEA. The chain's CDR3 is CSAAGTGATTGEQYF. The CDR3 nucleotides read TGCAGCGCAGCCGGGACAGGGGCGACGACGGGCGAGCAGTACTTC.